This T cell receptor (beta chain) was sequenced in a study of cytomegalovirus exposure and HLA in healthy donors. The study, taken as a whole, reports: Sequences of the TCR beta chain were said to predict the HLA-A and HLA-B alleles of most subjects accurately. Later on, a genetic analysis was performed. It linked a missense variant in DCLRE1C with V- and J-gene trimming of TCR beta. By HLA locus, TCR association rates varied in a later analysis, with DRB1 showing the most and HLA-C the fewest.

About this clone itself: Its specificity is not known.

The junction had 11 bases not matched to a gene; V was cut back by 0 bases and J by 9 bases. This CDR3 has 16 residues. Germline V gives CDR1 LNHDA, CDR2 SQIVND (reference sequence). PCR used 60 Vbeta primers and 13 Jbeta primers. Repertoires were generated with immunoSEQ multiplex PCR, while TCRdb's copy carries only in-frame clones and drops some. This table has about 100,000 clones, 80% appearing once. The TCR originated in a man aged 25-45 years in good health and CMV-seronegative. The J gene is TRBJ1-5, the V gene TRBV19; TRBD1 agrees at 7 bases. Sequenced input: PBMCs. The chain's CDR3 is CASSIDLTGIVRPQHF. For the CDR3, the DNA is TGTGCCAGTAGTATAGATCTGACAGGGATCGTGCGGCCCCAGCATTTT.